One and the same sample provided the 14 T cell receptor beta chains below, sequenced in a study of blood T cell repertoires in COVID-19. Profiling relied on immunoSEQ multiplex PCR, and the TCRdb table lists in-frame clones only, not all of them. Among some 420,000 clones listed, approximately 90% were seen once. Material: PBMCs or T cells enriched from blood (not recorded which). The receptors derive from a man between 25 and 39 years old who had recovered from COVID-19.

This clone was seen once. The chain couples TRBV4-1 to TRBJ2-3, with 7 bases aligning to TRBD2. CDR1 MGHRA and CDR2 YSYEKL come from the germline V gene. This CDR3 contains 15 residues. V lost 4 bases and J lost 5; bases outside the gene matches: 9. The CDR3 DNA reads TGCGCCAGCAGCCCCCATGGGAGGGCCGTAGATACGCAGTATTTT. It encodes CASSPHGRAVDTQYF.

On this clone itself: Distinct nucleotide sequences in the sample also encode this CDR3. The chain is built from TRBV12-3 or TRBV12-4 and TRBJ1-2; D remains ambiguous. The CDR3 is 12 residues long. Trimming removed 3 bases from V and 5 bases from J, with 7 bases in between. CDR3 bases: TGTGCCAGCAGTTTTGAGGGATATGGCTACACCTTC. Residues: CASSFEGYGYTF.

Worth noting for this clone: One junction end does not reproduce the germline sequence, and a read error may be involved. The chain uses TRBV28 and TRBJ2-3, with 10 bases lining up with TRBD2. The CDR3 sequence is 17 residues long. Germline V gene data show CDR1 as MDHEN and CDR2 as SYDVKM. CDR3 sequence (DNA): TGTGCAAGCAGCAGGCGGGGGCTAGCGGGGGACACAGATACGCAGTATTTT. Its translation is CASSRRGLAGDTDTQYF.

The CDR3 DNA is TGTGCCAGCAGTCGCACCGGGGGGTCGGTGACAGATACGCAGTATTTT. Amino acids: CASSRTGGSVTDTQYF. The chain couples TRBV4-2 to TRBJ2-3; the match to TRBD2 covers 7 bases. The CDR3 spans 16 residues. V shed 6 bases, J shed 3 bases, and the junction held 12 bases outside the gene matches. Germline CDR1 and CDR2: LGHNA and YNFKEQ.

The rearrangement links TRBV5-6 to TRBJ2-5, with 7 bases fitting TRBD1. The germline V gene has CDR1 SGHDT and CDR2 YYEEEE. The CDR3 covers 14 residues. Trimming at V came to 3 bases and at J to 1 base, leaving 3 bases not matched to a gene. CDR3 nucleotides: TGTGCCAGCAGCTCTCAGGGGGTCCAAGAGACCCAGTACTTC. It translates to CASSSQGVQETQYF.

CDR3 protein: CASSLVAGSRPGELFF. CDR3 bases: TGTGCCAGCAGCTTGGTTGCCGGGAGTCGGCCCGGGGAGCTGTTTTTT. The genes are TRBV5-4 and TRBJ2-2; D perhaps matches TRBD2 (6 bases). From germline, CDR1 is SGHNT and CDR2 YYREEE (reference sequence). Trimming left V 0 bases short and J 6 bases short, with 15 bases between. The CDR3 is 16 amino acids.

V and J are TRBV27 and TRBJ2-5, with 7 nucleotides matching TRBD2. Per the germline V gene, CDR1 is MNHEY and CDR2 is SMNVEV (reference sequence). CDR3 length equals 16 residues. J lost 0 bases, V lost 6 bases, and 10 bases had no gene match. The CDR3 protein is CASSNVWRGYQETQYF. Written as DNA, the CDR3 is TGTGCCAGCAGCAACGTTTGGCGGGGGTACCAAGAGACCCAGTACTTC.

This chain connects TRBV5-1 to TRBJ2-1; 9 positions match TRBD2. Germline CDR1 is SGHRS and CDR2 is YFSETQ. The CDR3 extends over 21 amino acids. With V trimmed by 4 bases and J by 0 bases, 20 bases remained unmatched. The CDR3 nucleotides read TGCGCCAGCAGCGGAGGACCCGGCGGAGCTAGCGGGGCAAGCTCCTACAATGAGCAGTTCTTC. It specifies CASSGGPGGASGASSYNEQFF. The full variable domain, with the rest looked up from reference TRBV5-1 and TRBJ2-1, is KAGVTQTPRYLIKTRGQQVTLSCSPISGHRSVSWYQQTPGQGLQFLFEYFSETQRNKGNFPGRFSGRQFSNSRSEMNVSTLELGDSALYLCASSGGPGGASGASSYNEQFFGPGTRLTVL.

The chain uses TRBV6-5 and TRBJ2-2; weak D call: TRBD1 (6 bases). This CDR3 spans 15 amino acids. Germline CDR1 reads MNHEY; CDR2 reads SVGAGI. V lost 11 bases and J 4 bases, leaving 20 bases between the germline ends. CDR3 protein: CAASGTPFITGELFF. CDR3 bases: TGTGCCGCCTCCGGGACACCTTTTATCACCGGGGAGCTGTTTTTT.

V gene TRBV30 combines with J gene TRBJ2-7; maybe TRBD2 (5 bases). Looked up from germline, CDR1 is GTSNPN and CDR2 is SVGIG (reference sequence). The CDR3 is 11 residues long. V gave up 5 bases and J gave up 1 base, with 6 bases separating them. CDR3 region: CAWAGSYEQYF. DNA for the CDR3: TGTGCCTGGGCGGGTTCCTACGAGCAGTACTTC.

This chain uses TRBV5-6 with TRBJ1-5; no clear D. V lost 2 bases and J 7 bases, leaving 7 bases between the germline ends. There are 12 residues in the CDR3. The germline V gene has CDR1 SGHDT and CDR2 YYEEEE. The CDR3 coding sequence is TGTGCCAGCAGCTTCCCGGGACAGCCCCAGCATTTT. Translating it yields CASSFPGQPQHF.

In DNA form, the CDR3 reads TGTGCCAGCAGTTTTATGGCGGGAGGGGTTGGGACCCAGTACTTC. Protein product: CASSFMAGGVGTQYF. This chain links TRBV27 with TRBJ2-5, with 9 bases identical to TRBD2. CDR1 is MNHEY, CDR2 SMNVEV, per germline (reference sequence). This CDR3 contains 15 residues. The J segment lost 7 bases and the V segment lost 3 bases, leaving 9 bases of the junction unmatched.

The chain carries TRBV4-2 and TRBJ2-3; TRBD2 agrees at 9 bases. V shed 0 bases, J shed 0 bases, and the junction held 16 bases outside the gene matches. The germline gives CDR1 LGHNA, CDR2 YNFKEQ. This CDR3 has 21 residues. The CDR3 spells CASSQDWTGAGGHSSTDTQYF. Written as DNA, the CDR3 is TGTGCCAGCAGCCAAGATTGGACGGGGGCGGGAGGGCACTCGAGCACAGATACGCAGTATTTT.

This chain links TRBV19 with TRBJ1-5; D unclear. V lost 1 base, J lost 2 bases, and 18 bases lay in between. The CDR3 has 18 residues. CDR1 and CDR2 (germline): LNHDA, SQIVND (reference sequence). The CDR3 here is CASSIVGRGSVGNQPQHF. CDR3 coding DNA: TGTGCCAGTAGTATAGTAGGACGAGGGTCGGTTGGCAATCAGCCCCAGCATTTT.